Listed here are 26 T cell receptor beta chains from one sample, sequenced in a study of cytomegalovirus exposure and HLA in healthy donors. TCRdb keeps only in-frame clones here, not all; method: immunoSEQ multiplex PCR. The table shows 150,000 to 200,000 clones, with approximately 88% occurring only once. Source material: PBMCs. The origin of the receptors is a man aged 18 to 30 in good health and CMV-seropositive.

The chain uses TRBV7-9 and TRBJ2-1, with D tentatively TRBD1 (5 bases). Germline V gives CDR1 SEHNR, CDR2 FQNEAQ (reference sequence). V lost 1 base, J lost 3 bases, and 7 bases lay in between. This CDR3 has 14 residues. The CDR3 nucleotides read TGTGCCAGCAGCTTAGGGGGCAACTACAATGAGCAGTTCTTC. Translation gives CASSLGGNYNEQFF.

The chain combines TRBV7-2 with TRBJ2-1, with unresolved D. V lost 0 bases and J lost 6, with 15 bases in between. The CDR3 sequence is 16 residues long. The germline V gene has CDR1 SGHTA and CDR2 FQGNSA. As DNA, the CDR3 is TGTGCCAGCAGCTTAGCGCGAGGCGTCACCGTCAATGAGCAGTTCTTC. Amino acid sequence: CASSLARGVTVNEQFF.

This clone was counted between two and nine times. V is TRBV6-6 and J is TRBJ1-2; D gene uncertain. CDR1 is MNHNY, CDR2 SVGAGI, per germline (reference sequence). The CDR3 runs to 14 residues. V lost 0 bases and J lost 2, with 7 bases in between. As DNA, the CDR3 is TGTGCCAGCAGTTACTCGGGCACGAACTATGGCTACACCTTC. Translation gives CASSYSGTNYGYTF.

The rearrangement joins TRBV5-1 to TRBJ2-7; 10 bases are shared with TRBD2. CDR1 is SGHRS, CDR2 YFSETQ, per germline. The CDR3 has 14 residues. With V trimmed by 2 bases and J by 5 bases, 4 bases remained unmatched. Here the CDR3 DNA reads TGCGCCAGCAGCTTCAGGCTAGCGGGAGACGAGCAGTACTTC. It is translated as CASSFRLAGDEQYF.

The chain recombines TRBV5-1 with TRBJ2-1, with D perhaps TRBD2 (6 bases). The CDR3 consists of 13 residues. The germline V gene has CDR1 SGHRS and CDR2 YFSETQ. The germline V and J ends were trimmed by 4 bases and 4 bases, with 9 bases remaining between them. As DNA, the CDR3 is TGCGCCAGCAGCACAAGCGGGTACAATGAGCAGTTCTTC. This sequence encodes CASSTSGYNEQFF. Complete variable domain (other parts from reference TRBV5-1 and TRBJ2-1): KAGVTQTPRYLIKTRGQQVTLSCSPISGHRSVSWYQQTPGQGLQFLFEYFSETQRNKGNFPGRFSGRQFSNSRSEMNVSTLELGDSALYLCASSTSGYNEQFFGPGTRLTVL.

The CDR3 loop reads CATSRDQLGTPNTEAFF. In nucleotides, the CDR3 is TGTGCCACCAGCAGAGATCAGCTCGGGACACCTAACACTGAAGCTTTCTTT. The chain links TRBV15 to TRBJ1-1; possible D gene TRBD1, 6 bases. The CDR3 is made up of 17 amino acids. The V end was cut by 0 bases, the J end by 2 bases, with 16 bases between. Germline values: CDR1 LNHNV, CDR2 YYDKDF (reference sequence).

The chain uses TRBV6-1 and TRBJ2-3, with TRBD2 identical over 8 bases. Germline V lookup: CDR1 MNHNS, CDR2 SASEGT. The CDR3 runs to 14 residues. V trimming: 6 bases; J trimming: 8 bases; junction bases outside the gene matches: 10. Written as DNA, the CDR3 is TGTGCCAGCAGCCGGGGACTAGAAGCGGGTACGCAGTATTTT. Translation: CASSRGLEAGTQYF.

The chain is built from TRBV27 and TRBJ2-3; the match to TRBD2 covers 8 bases. With V trimmed by 3 bases and J by 6 bases, 17 bases remained unmatched. This CDR3 spans 18 amino acids. Germline V CDR1 and CDR2: MNHEY, SMNVEV (reference sequence). CDR3 sequence (DNA): TGTGCCAGCAGTTTCGGGCGGATCGGGACTAGTGATTTGGATACGCAGTATTTT. Translating gives CASSFGRIGTSDLDTQYF.

About this clone itself: This sample includes further DNA sequences coding for the same CDR3. The V and J genes are TRBV29-1 and TRBJ1-1; perhaps TRBD1 as D (6 bases). Germline V gives CDR1 SQVTM, CDR2 ANQGSEA. The CDR3 is 13 residues long. V lost 0 bases and J 2 bases, leaving 7 bases between the germline ends. The CDR3, as DNA: TGCAGCGTTGAAGAGGGGGCAAACACTGAAGCTTTCTTT. It translates to CSVEEGANTEAFF.

The V and J genes are TRBV4-1 and TRBJ2-2, with D perhaps TRBD1 (7 bases). Between the trimmed V and J ends, which lost 4 bases and 5 bases, there was a span of 23 bases. From germline, CDR1 is MGHRA and CDR2 YSYEKL. The CDR3 runs to 18 residues. The CDR3 DNA reads as TGCGCCAGCAGCCCCCTTGTTCAGGGGGGCGTGTGGACCGGGGAGCTGTTTTTT. The encoded protein is CASSPLVQGGVWTGELFF.

In DNA, the CDR3 is TGTGCCTGGAGTGGGCGCGGGAGGCACCAATCTTACAATGAGCAGTTCTTC. Translating it yields CAWSGRGRHQSYNEQFF. The V gene is TRBV30, the J gene TRBJ2-1; 8 positions agree with TRBD2. There are 17 residues in the CDR3. CDR1 GTSNPN and CDR2 SVGIG come from the germline V gene (reference sequence). The junction had 12 bases not matched to a gene; V was cut back by 1 base and J by 4 bases. Full variable domain (rest looked up from reference TRBV30 and TRBJ2-1): SQTIHQWPATLVQPVGSPLSLECTVEGTSNPNLYWYRQAAGRGLQLLFYSVGIGQISSEVPQNLSASRPQDRQFILSSKKLLLSDSGFYLCAWSGRGRHQSYNEQFFGPGTRLTVL.

This chain links TRBV13 with TRBJ2-1; D remains unclear. CDR1 and CDR2 from the germline V gene are PRHDT and FYEKMQ (reference sequence). V was shortened by 0 bases and J by 10 bases, with 4 bases between the two germline ends. The CDR3 length is 11 residues. The DNA for the CDR3 is TGTGCCAGCAGCTTAGGGCGGGAGCAGTTCTTC. Amino acids: CASSLGREQFF.

This chain connects TRBV14 to TRBJ2-5; tentative D call: TRBD2 (5 bases). The CDR3 is 14 amino acids. Germline CDR1 reads SGHDN; CDR2 reads FVKESK. V dropped 0 bases and J dropped 7 bases, with 12 bases sitting between them. The CDR3 region has the DNA TGTGCCAGCAGCCAAGATTGGGGAGAACGGACCCAGTACTTC. Its translation is CASSQDWGERTQYF.

The chain employs TRBV6-1 and TRBJ2-5; 9 nucleotides match TRBD2. Germline CDR1 MNHNS, CDR2 SASEGT. The CDR3 has 16 amino acids. V trimming: 3 bases; J trimming: 5 bases; junction bases outside the gene matches: 10. In nucleotides, the CDR3 is TGTGCCAGCAGTGAGACGGCCAGCGGGAGGTGGGAGACCCAGTACTTC. Translation: CASSETASGRWETQYF.

The chain carries TRBV28 and TRBJ1-5; 7 bases map to TRBD1. This CDR3 comprises 16 residues. Trimming at V came to 5 bases and at J to 5 bases, leaving 12 bases not matched to a gene. Germline-derived CDR1 and CDR2 are MDHEN and SYDVKM. The CDR3 protein is CASSAPRDRVDQPQHF. In DNA, the CDR3 is TGTGCCAGCAGTGCCCCACGTGACAGGGTCGATCAGCCCCAGCATTTT.

The chain links TRBV5-1 to TRBJ2-2; TRBD2 matches at 7 bases. Trimming cost V 1 base and J 4 bases; bases outside gene matches: 10. Germline CDR1 and CDR2: SGHRS and YFSETQ. The CDR3 has 17 residues. CDR3 amino acids: CASSLSITSGATGELFF. The CDR3 DNA is TGCGCCAGCAGCTTGTCCATAACCAGCGGGGCCACCGGGGAGCTGTTTTTT.

The chain couples TRBV18 to TRBJ2-7; tentatively, D is TRBD1 (5 bases). Germline V gene lookup returns CDR1 KGHSH and CDR2 LQKENI. The CDR3 extends over 16 amino acids. V gave up 3 bases and J gave up 5 bases, with 20 bases separating them. The CDR3 region has the DNA TGTGCCAGCTCACCCCTTTTCGTGTCAGGGTCTAACGAGCAGTACTTC. This sequence encodes CASSPLFVSGSNEQYF.

This chain connects TRBV5-1 to TRBJ2-3; 12 nucleotides align to TRBD2. In germline, CDR1 is SGHRS, CDR2 YFSETQ. This CDR3 spans 16 amino acids. After removal of 4 bases from V and 2 bases from J, the junction contained 5 bases not matched to a gene. In DNA form, the CDR3 reads TGCGCCAGCAGCCAAGGACTAGCGGGGAACACAGATACGCAGTATTTT. Protein sequence: CASSQGLAGNTDTQYF.

This chain links TRBV5-6 with TRBJ2-1; the D gene is possibly TRBD1 (6 bases). Germline V gives CDR1 SGHDT, CDR2 YYEEEE. V was shortened by 4 bases and J by 3 bases, with 11 bases between the two germline ends. The CDR3 runs to 14 residues. The CDR3 region has the DNA TGTGCCAGCAGCCTTAGACAGGTCTACAATGAGCAGTTCTTC. This translates into CASSLRQVYNEQFF. Full variable domain (missing parts from reference TRBV5-6 and TRBJ2-1): DAGVTQSPTHLIKTRGQQVTLRCSPKSGHDTVSWYQQALGQGPQFIFQYYEEEERQRGNFPDRFSGHQFPNYSSELNVNALLLGDSALYLCASSLRQVYNEQFFGPGTRLTVL.

This clone was detected only a few times. This sequence joins TRBV19 and TRBJ1-2; D is possibly TRBD1 (5 bases). This CDR3 is 14 amino acids long. Germline CDR1 LNHDA, CDR2 SQIVND (reference sequence). V was pared by 3 bases and J by 4 bases, with 12 bases between. This CDR3 reads CASSIPGVSYGYTF. Written as DNA, the CDR3 is TGTGCCAGTAGTATCCCGGGGGTGAGCTATGGCTACACCTTC. The whole variable domain, filled in from reference TRBV19 and TRBJ1-2, reads DGGITQSPKYLFRKEGQNVTLSCEQNLNHDAMYWYRQDPGQGLRLIYYSQIVNDFQKGDIAEGYSVSREKKESFPLTVTSAQKNPTAFYLCASSIPGVSYGYTFGSGTRLTVV.

The chain joins TRBV6-5 to TRBJ2-7; 7 bases align to TRBD1. The germline V gene has CDR1 MNHEY and CDR2 SVGAGI. J lost 6 bases, V lost 4 bases, and 15 bases had no gene match. The CDR3 runs 16 residues. The CDR3: CASSSTKQGRVGEQYF. CDR3 in DNA: TGTGCCAGCAGTTCCACAAAACAGGGGCGGGTCGGCGAGCAGTACTTC.

This chain connects TRBV27 to TRBJ2-7, with D perhaps matching TRBD2 (6 bases). The CDR3 sequence is 15 residues long. Trimming left V 2 bases short and J 4 bases short, with 15 bases between. Germline V gene sequence: CDR1 MNHEY, CDR2 SMNVEV (reference sequence). The CDR3 DNA reads as TGTGCCAGCAGTTTACAAGCGGGCTCGGGGTACGAGCAGTACTTC. Translated, it gives CASSLQAGSGYEQYF.

CDR3 amino acids: CASSFNRDRGLRNYGYTF. DNA for the CDR3: TGCGCCAGCAGCTTTAACCGGGACAGGGGGCTGCGTAACTATGGCTACACCTTC. The chain combines TRBV5-1 with TRBJ1-2, with 12 positions matching TRBD1. The CDR3 covers 18 residues. Germline V gene data show CDR1 as SGHRS and CDR2 as YFSETQ. The J segment lost 1 base and the V segment lost 2 bases, leaving 9 bases of the junction unmatched.

The chain is built from TRBV27 and TRBJ2-1, with 9 positions matching TRBD2. Germline CDR1 and CDR2: MNHEY and SMNVEV (reference sequence). Losses at the gene ends were 7 bases for V and 8 bases for J; bases not matched to a gene: 18. The CDR3 length is 17 residues. In DNA form, the CDR3 reads TGTGCCAGCACCTCCTACCCAGCGGGAGGCCGTCGGGATGAGCAGTTCTTC. As protein: CASTSYPAGGRRDEQFF.

J is TRBJ2-2 and V is TRBV5-4, with TRBD2 matching over 8 bases. V trimming: 4 bases; J trimming: 5 bases; junction bases outside the gene matches: 1. CDR1 and CDR2 (germline): SGHNT, YYREEE (reference sequence). This CDR3 has 13 amino acids. CDR3 residues: CASSRGGTGELFF. The CDR3 nucleotides read TGTGCCAGCAGCCGGGGGGGAACCGGGGAGCTGTTTTTT.

The V and J genes are TRBV10-3 and TRBJ1-2; 7 bases match TRBD1. CDR1 is ENHRY and CDR2 is SYGVKD in the germline V gene. With V trimmed by 5 bases and J by 6 bases, 9 bases remained unmatched. This CDR3 has 14 residues. The CDR3 nucleotides are TGTGCCATCAGTACCAGACAGGGAATGGATGGCTACACCTTC. Its translation is CAISTRQGMDGYTF.